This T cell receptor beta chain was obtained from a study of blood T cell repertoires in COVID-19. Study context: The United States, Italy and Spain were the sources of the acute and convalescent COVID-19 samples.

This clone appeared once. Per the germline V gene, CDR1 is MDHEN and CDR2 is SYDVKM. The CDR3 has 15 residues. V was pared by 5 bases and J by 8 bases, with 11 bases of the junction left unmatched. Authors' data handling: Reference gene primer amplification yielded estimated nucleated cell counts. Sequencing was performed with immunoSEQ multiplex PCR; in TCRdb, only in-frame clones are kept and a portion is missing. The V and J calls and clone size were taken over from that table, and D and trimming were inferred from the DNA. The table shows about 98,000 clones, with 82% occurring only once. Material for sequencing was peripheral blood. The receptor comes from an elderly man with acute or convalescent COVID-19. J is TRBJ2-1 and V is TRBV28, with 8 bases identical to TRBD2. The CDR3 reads CASSPLGLALYEQFF. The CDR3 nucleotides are TGTGCCAGCAGTCCTCTTGGACTAGCCCTATATGAGCAGTTCTTC.